What follows is one T cell receptor beta chain and its context. Here immunoSEQ multiplex PCR was the method, and the copy in TCRdb shows in-frame clones only, minus some. The data hold hundreds of thousands of clones, with 89% observed a single time. This sample is drawn from a study of blood T cell repertoires in COVID-19. Overall study: Sources were T cells, B-cell-depleted T cells, or PBMCs; the material itself was cDNA or gDNA.

V shed 5 bases, J shed 3 bases, and the junction held 7 bases outside the gene matches. CDR1 LGHNA and CDR2 YNFKEQ come from the germline V gene. The CDR3 runs to 15 residues. This TCR derives from a woman in her forties or fifties who had been exposed to COVID-19. This sequence joins TRBV4-2 and TRBJ2-3; TRBD2 aligns across 8 bases. Material for sequencing was PBMCs or T cells enriched from blood (not recorded which). The CDR3 here is CASSKLAGLTDTQYF. DNA of the CDR3: TGTGCCAGCAGCAAATTAGCGGGGTTAACAGATACGCAGTATTTT.